This TCR beta chain appears in the sequencing data of a study of Graves' ophthalmopathy and Graves' hyperthyroidism. V lost 6 bases and J lost 0, with 24 bases in between. CDR1 and CDR2 (germline): LNHDA, SQIVND (reference sequence). This CDR3 is 19 amino acids long. Findings and caveats of the study: The majority of expanded thyroid clonotypes above 0.001 frequency also occurred in blood. A 13-signature model separated ophthalmopathy from stable hyperthyroidism, reaching approximately 88% sensitivity and roughly 81% specificity cross-validated. With a specificity of around 77% and a sensitivity of roughly 71%, the model predicted ophthalmopathy progression.

Amplification targeted the TCR beta CDR3 regions, with RNA transcripts as the source material. The first-round RT-PCR employed HTBI primers together with the Qiagen OneStep RT-PCR kit. A multiplex PCR was then performed as the second round. TCRdb used MiXCR to reprocess the multiplex PCR reads, holding one entry per CDR3 protein. The sample carries around 1,000,000 distinct CDR3 sequences, less than 45% recorded once. Patients in the hyperthyroidism group, adults aged 18 to 65, were newly diagnosed, under 2 months' duration. For this clonotype: Its target is not known.

Sequencing was carried out using peripheral blood or thyroid tissue (not recorded which). The source is an adult man with Graves' hyperthyroidism. The chain has TRBV19 and TRBJ1-5, with no clear D. In DNA, the CDR3 is TGTGCCAGTAGAGTTGGAACAAGCCGTCCTTTGTATAGCAATCAGCCCCAGCATTTT. It specifies CASRVGTSRPLYSNQPQHF.